This TCR beta chain was sequenced for a study of blood T cell repertoires in COVID-19 (dated by TCRdb to 2018 to 2020). As for the study more broadly: The collaborator samples originated in the United States, Italy and Spain and spanned the acute and convalescent phases of COVID-19. The material from the prospective study consisted of cDNA or gDNA derived from T cells, B-cell-depleted T cells, or PBMCs. Subjects who had been exposed to COVID-19, were actively infected with it, or had recovered from it provided the deeply sampled blood TCRbeta repertoires that made up the dataset. The repertoires were released in a freely available public database meant as a resource for research on the immune response to SARS-CoV-2. Samples were obtained from the ongoing ImmuneRACE study (first 160 participants) and from about 1,300 subjects provided by 6 global collaborators. The sample metadata nearly always contained a de-identified subject ID, COVID-19 status, age in years and sex. Where HLA class I and class II types were available, the types were taken from metadata supplied by the sample provider, not from assay-based typing.

Regarding this clone: Its antigen is still unknown. No base quality information exists; no much larger clone differs at one position.

TCRbeta CDR3 regions were amplified from genomic DNA using the immunoSEQ Assay, a bias-controlled multiplex PCR. Per the authors' processing: The number of nucleated cells in each sample was estimated from the amplification of reference gene primers within the assay. To quantify the absolute abundance of each unique TCRbeta CDR3 rearrangement, sequence reads were collapsed and filtered. For each sample, productive Simpson clonality was calculated as the square root of Simpson's diversity index over productive rearrangements. TCRdb provides this immuneACCESS table in a form limited to in-frame rearrangements. Some clones are lacking; in checked studies, under half of them reflect an unresolved V gene, and why the rest are absent is not known. The V and J calls and clone size come from that table; D and trimming were worked out from the DNA. Here the sample has around 200,000 clones; roughly nine tenths occur a single time. More than 20% of the sample rests with the top ten.

V has 4 bases trimmed and J has 1 base trimmed; junction bases matching no gene number 8. From the cysteine through the phenylalanine, the CDR3 covers 15 amino acids. Only the CDR3 part of the read is kept: 45 bases, read in frame from the first base. CDR1 SGHNT and CDR2 YYREEE are derived from the germline V gene (reference sequence). Study-wide conclusions, independent of this receptor: The amount of clinical and demographic metadata varied by source and participant and was provided uncurated.

Whole blood was collected in K2EDTA tubes by collaborating institutions according to the institutions' own protocols. Collaborator samples were shipped for TCRbeta analysis as frozen whole blood, isolated PBMCs, or DNA extracted from either sample type. This TCR was recovered from a man between 65 and 79 years old with active or convalescent COVID-19. The chain joins TRBV5-4 to TRBJ2-7, and TRBD1 aligns with 7 junction nucleotides. Sample: peripheral blood. DNA sequence: TGTGCCAGCAGCACCAGGACAGGTTCTTCCTACGAGCAGTACTTC. Its product reads: CASSTRTGSSYEQYF.